This passage covers 10 T cell receptor beta chains from one sample sequenced in a study of cytomegalovirus exposure and HLA in healthy donors (dated by TCRdb to about 2017). The library was obtained by the immunoSEQ multiplex PCR assay. A mixture of 60 forward primers for TCR Vbeta segments and 13 reverse primers for TCR Jbeta segments was used in the multiplex PCR. TCRdb took this table from immuneACCESS and kept in-frame rearrangements with V and J called. Such tables lack part of the clones; where checked against another copy, unresolved V genes explain under half of the gap, and the rest is unexplained. The sample includes around 150,000 clones, with about three quarters observed a single time. Around 0.97% of the sample goes to the ten largest clones. The sample consisted of PBMCs. The receptors were gathered from a woman aged 50 to 60 in good health and CMV-seropositive.

This chain uses TRBV12-1 with TRBJ1-4; TRBD1, the D gene given by the table, was not confirmed from the DNA. TRBV12-1 is deemed a pseudogene. CDR3 size: 14 residues. CDR3 loop: CASSLSGRGEKLFF. The CDR3 DNA reads TGTGCCAGCAGCCTAAGTGGCAGGGGTGAAAAACTGTTTTTT.

This clone was detected only once. The chain carries TRBV4-1 and TRBJ1-5; possibly TRBD1 for D (5 bases). Between the trimmed V and J ends, which lost 1 base and 12 bases, there was a span of 10 bases. CDR3 length equals 12 residues. Germline V gene sequence: CDR1 MGHRA, CDR2 YSYEKL. The CDR3 loop reads CASSQVGGDQHF. The CDR3 DNA follows: TGCGCCAGCAGCCAAGTAGGAGGGGACCAGCATTTT.

The chain links TRBV6-5 to TRBJ1-5, with D tentatively TRBD1 (6 bases). The CDR3 spans 15 residues. The germline V gene has CDR1 MNHEY and CDR2 SVGAGI. V was pared by 6 bases and J by 7 bases, with 19 bases between. CDR3 in amino acids: CASRRAPGVGQPQHF. The CDR3 DNA reads TGTGCCAGCAGGAGGGCCCCAGGGGTCGGACAGCCCCAGCATTTT.

This sequence joins TRBV19 and TRBJ2-1; TRBD1 agrees at 7 bases. This CDR3 comprises 15 residues. Germline CDR1 and CDR2: LNHDA and SQIVND (reference sequence). The V and J ends lost 6 bases and 8 bases, in that order; junction bases with no gene match: 13. CDR3 amino acids: CASRGQGVGVDEQFF. The CDR3 nucleotides are TGTGCCAGTAGGGGCCAGGGGGTTGGCGTCGATGAGCAGTTCTTC.

With regard to this clone: Other DNA sequences within the sample encode an identical CDR3. The rearrangement uses TRBV6-6 and TRBJ1-4; D uncertain. There are 15 residues in the CDR3. Germline values: CDR1 MNHNY, CDR2 SVGAGI (reference sequence). Trimming removed 2 bases from V and 8 bases from J, with 15 bases in between. The CDR3 reads CASSYMRAPHEKLFF. The CDR3 nucleotides are TGTGCCAGCAGTTACATGAGGGCGCCTCACGAAAAACTGTTTTTT.

The V call is TRBV13, the J call TRBJ2-2; possible D gene TRBD2, 5 bases. Germline V gene lookup returns CDR1 PRHDT and CDR2 FYEKMQ (reference sequence). The V end was cut by 3 bases, the J end by 5 bases, with 13 bases between. CDR3 size: 15 residues. CDR3: CASSLGPTGTGELFF. CDR3 DNA: TGTGCCAGCAGCTTGGGCCCCACGGGAACCGGGGAGCTGTTTTTT.

The J gene is TRBJ1-5, the V gene TRBV6-6; D perhaps matches TRBD1 (6 bases). V dropped 2 bases and J dropped 8 bases, with 13 bases sitting between them. CDR1 and CDR2 from the germline V gene are MNHNY and SVGAGI (reference sequence). The CDR3 runs 14 residues. For the CDR3, the DNA is TGTGCCAGCAGTTACGCCCAGGGGTTCGAGCCCCAGCATTTT. Translated: CASSYAQGFEPQHF.

The gene calls are TRBV25-1 and TRBJ2-3, with a tentative D call TRBD2 (6 bases). The CDR3 loop spans 13 amino acids. Germline values: CDR1 MGHDK, CDR2 SYGVNS. V lost 6 bases and J 5 bases, leaving 12 bases between the germline ends. The CDR3 DNA reads as TGTGCCAGCAGCCGGGAGTGGGGAGATACGCAGTATTTT. It encodes CASSREWGDTQYF.

The table lists this clone with a count of one. This chain joins TRBV6-6 and TRBJ1-1; D possibly corresponds to TRBD1 (6 bases). The CDR3 extends over 12 amino acids. With 4 bases removed from V and 5 bases from J, the gap between germline ends came to 8 bases. Germline V lookup: CDR1 MNHNY, CDR2 SVGAGI (reference sequence). In DNA form, the CDR3 reads TGTGCCAGCAGTTTCACAGGGACTGAAGCTTTCTTT. As protein: CASSFTGTEAFF.

V and J are TRBV28 and TRBJ1-1, with 7 bases that match TRBD1. The V gene end was trimmed by 2 bases and the J gene end by 4 bases; junction bases not matched to a gene: 1. Looked up from germline, CDR1 is MDHEN and CDR2 is SYDVKM. The CDR3 extends over 13 amino acids. The CDR3 spells CASSLQGGTEAFF. The DNA for the CDR3 is TGTGCCAGCAGTTTACAGGGGGGCACTGAAGCTTTCTTT.